This T cell receptor beta chain appears in the sequencing data of a study of blood T cell repertoires in COVID-19. Study-wide context: Collection of acute and convalescent COVID-19 samples took place in the United States, Italy and Spain. T cells, B-cell-depleted T cells, or PBMCs supplied cDNA or gDNA.

This clone was detected a few times. Original handling: For nucleated cells, counts were estimated from reference gene primer amplification. Only in-frame clones appear in the TCRdb table, and some are missing; sequencing was by immunoSEQ multiplex PCR. D and trimming come from the DNA, and the V and J calls and clone size come from that table. The sample includes under 250,000 clones, approximately 82% of them seen just once. Trimming removed 5 bases from V and 3 bases from J; junction bases left unmatched: 6. CDR1 SGHNT and CDR2 YENEEA come from the germline V gene. This CDR3 has 15 amino acids. The TCR originated in a man aged 25-40 years who had recovered from COVID-19. The rearrangement uses TRBV11-3 and TRBJ2-1; 8 nucleotides match TRBD2. The sample consisted of peripheral blood. The CDR3 DNA sequence: TGTGCCAGCAGCCCCATGGCGGGAGGCTACAATGAGCAGTTCTTC. Protein product: CASSPMAGGYNEQFF.